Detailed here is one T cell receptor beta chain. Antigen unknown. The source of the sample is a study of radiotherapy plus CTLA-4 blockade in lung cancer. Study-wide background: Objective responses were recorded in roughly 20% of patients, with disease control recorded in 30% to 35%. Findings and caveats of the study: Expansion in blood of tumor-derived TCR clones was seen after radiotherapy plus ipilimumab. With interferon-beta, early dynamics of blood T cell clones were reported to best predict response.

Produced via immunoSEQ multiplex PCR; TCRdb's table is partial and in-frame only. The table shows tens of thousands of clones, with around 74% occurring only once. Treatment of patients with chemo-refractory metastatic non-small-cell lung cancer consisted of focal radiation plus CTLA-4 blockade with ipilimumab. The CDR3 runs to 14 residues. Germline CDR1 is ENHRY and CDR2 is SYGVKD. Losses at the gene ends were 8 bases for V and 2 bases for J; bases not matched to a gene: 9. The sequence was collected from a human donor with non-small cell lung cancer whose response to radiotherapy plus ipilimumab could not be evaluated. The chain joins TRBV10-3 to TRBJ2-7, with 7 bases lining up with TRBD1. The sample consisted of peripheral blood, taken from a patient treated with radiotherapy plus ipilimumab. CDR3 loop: CAIRPQGVTYEQYF. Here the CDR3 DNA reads TGTGCCATCCGTCCTCAGGGGGTAACCTACGAGCAGTACTTC.